This record looks at one TCR beta chain sequence and its context. Its specificity is unknown. This sample is drawn from a study of cytomegalovirus exposure and HLA in healthy donors. Study-wide findings and caveats: For presence/absence analyses, sequencing depth was assumed to be roughly uniform across donors. Specificity of a few CMV-associated chains for CMV antigens was verified in vitro. The investigators catalogued 150 to 200 TCR beta chains as cytomegalovirus-associated.

The PCR had 60 Vbeta and 13 Jbeta primers. Clones were read by immunoSEQ multiplex PCR, and TCRdb kept only the in-frame ones, dropping some. This table holds about 130,000 clones, 80% found once. The sample taken for sequencing was PBMCs. The receptor was isolated from a man under 40 in good health and CMV-seronegative.

CDR3 amino acids: CASSSTGGRETQYF. The CDR3 nucleotides are TGTGCCAGCAGCTCGACAGGGGGCAGGGAGACCCAGTACTTC. The gene calls are TRBV11-2 and TRBJ2-5, with 10 bases lining up with TRBD1. V was clipped by 4 bases and J by 5 bases; unmatched bases: 4. The CDR3 has 14 amino acids. CDR1 and CDR2 from the germline V gene are SGHAT and FQNNGV. The entire variable domain, with the rest obtained from reference TRBV11-2 and TRBJ2-5, is as follows: EAGVAQSPRYKIIEKRQSVAFWCNPISGHATLYWYQQILGQGPKLLIQFQNNGVVDDSQLPKDRFSAERLKGVDSTLKIQPAKLEDSAVYLCASSSTGGRETQYFGPGTRLLVL.